This T cell receptor (beta chain) came from a study of cytomegalovirus exposure and HLA in healthy donors. On the study more broadly: Earlier, 100 million to 120 million unique TCR beta sequences were recovered from some 200 million T cells by an analysis.

It was with 60 Vbeta and 13 Jbeta primers that the PCR ran. Produced via immunoSEQ multiplex PCR; TCRdb's table is partial and in-frame only. The sample lists approximately 100,000 clones, over 65% occurring once. The CDR3 consists of 16 residues. Germline values: CDR1 MDHEN, CDR2 SYDVKM. The germline V and J ends were trimmed by 6 bases and 6 bases, with 20 bases remaining between them. General observations from the study: CMV serostatus stood as the only immune exposure information on hand. About 87% or about 30% of the time was how often most TCR beta V segments were productive, according to an earlier analysis. Most observed TCR sequences were rare, whereas some public TCRs were detected in many donors.

Remarks on this clone: The antigen is undetermined.

Specimen: PBMCs. This TCR was sampled from a female donor in good health and CMV-seropositive. The chain has TRBV28 and TRBJ1-4, with D possibly matching TRBD1 (6 bases). The CDR3 is CASRTGTSKRDEKLFF. The CDR3 bases are TGTGCCAGCAGAACCGGGACATCGAAAAGGGATGAAAAACTGTTTTTT.